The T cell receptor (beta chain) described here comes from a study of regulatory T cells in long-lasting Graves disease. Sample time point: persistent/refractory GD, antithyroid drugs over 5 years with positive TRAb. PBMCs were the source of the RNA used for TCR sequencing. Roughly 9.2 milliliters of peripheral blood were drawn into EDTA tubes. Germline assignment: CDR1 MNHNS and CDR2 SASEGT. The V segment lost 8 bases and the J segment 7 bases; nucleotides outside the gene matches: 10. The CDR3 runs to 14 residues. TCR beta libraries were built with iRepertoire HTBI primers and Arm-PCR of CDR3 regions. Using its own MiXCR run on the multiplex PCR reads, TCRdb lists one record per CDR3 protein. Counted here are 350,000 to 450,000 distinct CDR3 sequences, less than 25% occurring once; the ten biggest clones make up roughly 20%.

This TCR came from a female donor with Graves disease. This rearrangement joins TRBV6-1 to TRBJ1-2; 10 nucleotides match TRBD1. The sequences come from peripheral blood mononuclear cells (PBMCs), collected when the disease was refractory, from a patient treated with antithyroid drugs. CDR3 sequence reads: CASVTGTGVSGYTF. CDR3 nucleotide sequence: TGTGCCAGCGTAACCGGGACAGGGGTTAGTGGCTACACCTTC.